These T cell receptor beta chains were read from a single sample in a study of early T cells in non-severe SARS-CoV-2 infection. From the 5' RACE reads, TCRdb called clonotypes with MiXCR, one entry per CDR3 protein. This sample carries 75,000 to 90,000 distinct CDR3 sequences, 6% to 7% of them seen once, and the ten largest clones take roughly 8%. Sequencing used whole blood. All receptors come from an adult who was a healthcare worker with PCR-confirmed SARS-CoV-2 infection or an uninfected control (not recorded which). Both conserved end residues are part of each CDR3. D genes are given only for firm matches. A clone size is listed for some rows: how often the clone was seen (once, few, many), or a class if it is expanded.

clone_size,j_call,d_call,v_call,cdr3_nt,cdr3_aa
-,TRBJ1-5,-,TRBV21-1,TGTGCCAGCAGTTACAAGACAGGCGGGTCGGGCCAGCCCCAGCATTTT,CASSYKTGGSGQPQHF
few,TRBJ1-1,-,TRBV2,TGTGCCAGCTCCTTCCGGGGCAGAGGAAACACTGAAGCTTTCTTT,CASSFRGRGNTEAFF
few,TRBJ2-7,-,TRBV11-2,TGTGCCAGCAGCGGATACCGGGACAACTCCTACGAGCAGTACTTC,CASSGYRDNSYEQYF
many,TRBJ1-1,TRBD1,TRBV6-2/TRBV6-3,TGTGCCAGCAGTGTTACTCTAGACAGGGCCCCGAACACTGAAGCTTTCTTT,CASSVTLDRAPNTEAFF
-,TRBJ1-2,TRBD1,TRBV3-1,TGTGCCAGCAGCCAACAGACAGGGCTCTATGGCTACACCTTC,CASSQQTGLYGYTF
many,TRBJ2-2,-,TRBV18,TGTGCCAGCTCACCCACCGCGGGGCCCTGGAACACCGGGGAGCTGTTTTTT,CASSPTAGPWNTGELFF
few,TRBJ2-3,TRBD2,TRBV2,TGTGCCAGCAGTGGACCCCTAGCGGGCAACACAGATACGCAGTATTTT,CASSGPLAGNTDTQYF
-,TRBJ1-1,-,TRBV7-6,TGTGCCAGCAGCTTACTAGGGACTGAAGCTTTCTTT,CASSLLGTEAFF
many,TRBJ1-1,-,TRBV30,TGTGCCTGGAGGACAGCGAACACTGAAGCTTTCTTT,CAWRTANTEAFF
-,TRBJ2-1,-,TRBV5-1,TGCGCCAGCAAGGAGTCACCTCAGCATGAGCAGTTCTTC,CASKESPQHEQFF
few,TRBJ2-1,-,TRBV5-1,TGCGCCAGCAGCTTGGAAACTACAGTTAACAATGAGCAGTTCTTC,CASSLETTVNNEQFF
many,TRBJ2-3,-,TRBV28,TGTGCCAGCAGTTCGAGTCCAGATACGCAGTATTTT,CASSSSPDTQYF
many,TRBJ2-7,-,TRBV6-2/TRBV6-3,TGTGCCAGCAGCCTGATGGGGGCGGAGTACGAGCAGTACTTC,CASSLMGAEYEQYF
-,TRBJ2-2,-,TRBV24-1,TGTGCCACCAGTGATTTGGGGAGGAACACCGGGGAGCTGTTTTTT,CATSDLGRNTGELFF
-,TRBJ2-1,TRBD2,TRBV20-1,TGCAGTGCTGGACTAGCGGGGGCCTACAATGAGCAGTTCTTC,CSAGLAGAYNEQFF
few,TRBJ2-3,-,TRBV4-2,TGTGCCAGCAGCCCCCTGACCGTTGCAAGCACAGATACGCAGTATTTT,CASSPLTVASTDTQYF
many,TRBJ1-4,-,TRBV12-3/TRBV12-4,TGTGCCAGCAGGCGAGGTGCAACTAATGAAAAACTGTTTTTT,CASRRGATNEKLFF
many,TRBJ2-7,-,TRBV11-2,TGTGCCAGCAGCTTGGACTGGAGCTACGAGCAGTACTTC,CASSLDWSYEQYF
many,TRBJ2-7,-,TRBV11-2,TGTGCCAGCAGCTCCAGGGGCGGCTCCTACGAGCAGTACTTC,CASSSRGGSYEQYF
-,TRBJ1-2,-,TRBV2,TGTGCCAGTCTTAAGGCGTCCGGGACAAAGTTTTATGGCTACACCTTC,CASLKASGTKFYGYTF
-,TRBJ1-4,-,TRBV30,TGTGCCTGGAGTGTAACAGGTGAAAAACTGTTTTTT,CAWSVTGEKLFF
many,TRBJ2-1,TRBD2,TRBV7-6,TGTGCCAGCAGCTTAGGTCTGGCGGGGGGGCCGAGGAATGAGCAGTTCTTC,CASSLGLAGGPRNEQFF
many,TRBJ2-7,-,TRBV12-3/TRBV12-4,TGTGCCAGCAGTTTCTGGTTCCACAGATACTGCTACGAGCAGTACTTC,CASSFWFHRYCYEQYF
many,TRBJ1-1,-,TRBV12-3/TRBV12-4,TGTGCCAGCAGTTCTACAGTTTTCGCTGAAGCTTTCTTT,CASSSTVFAEAFF
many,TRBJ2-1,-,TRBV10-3,TGTGCCATTGGGAAAAATGAGCAGTTCTTC,CAIGKNEQFF
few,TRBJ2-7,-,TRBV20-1,TGCAGTGCTAGGGGCCCCCAGGCGTGGGAGCAGTACTTC,CSARGPQAWEQYF
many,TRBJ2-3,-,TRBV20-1,TGCAGTGCTAGGATGTCGGGGGGCACAGATACGCAGTATTTT,CSARMSGGTDTQYF
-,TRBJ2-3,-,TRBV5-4,TGTGCCTCCCTCCCGGACATTAGCACAGATACGCAGTATTTT,CASLPDISTDTQYF
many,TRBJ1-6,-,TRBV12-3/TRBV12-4,TGTGCCAGCAGACCGGATAATTCACCCCTCCACTTT,CASRPDNSPLHF
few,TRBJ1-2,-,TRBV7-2,TGTGCCAGCAGCTTTGGTCCAGAGTTCTATGGCTACACCTTC,CASSFGPEFYGYTF